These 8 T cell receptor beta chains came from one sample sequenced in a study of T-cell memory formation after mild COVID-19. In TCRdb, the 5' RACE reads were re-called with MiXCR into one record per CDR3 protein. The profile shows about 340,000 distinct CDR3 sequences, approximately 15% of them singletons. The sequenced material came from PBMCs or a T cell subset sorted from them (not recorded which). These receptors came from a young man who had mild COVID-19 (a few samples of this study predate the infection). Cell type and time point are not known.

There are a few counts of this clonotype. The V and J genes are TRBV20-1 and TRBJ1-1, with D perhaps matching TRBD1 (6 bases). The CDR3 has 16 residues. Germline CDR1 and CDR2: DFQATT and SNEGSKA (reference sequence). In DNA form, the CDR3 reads TGCGGCCTTAAGGGGGGCTCGGTCGATATGAACACTGAAGCTTTCTTT. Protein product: CGLKGGSVDMNTEAFF.

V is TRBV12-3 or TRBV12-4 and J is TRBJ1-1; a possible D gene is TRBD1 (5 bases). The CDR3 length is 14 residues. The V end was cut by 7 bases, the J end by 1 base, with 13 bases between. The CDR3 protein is CASTLLGGNTEAFF. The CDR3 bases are TGTGCCAGCACCTTGTTGGGGGGGAACACTGAAGCTTTCTTT.

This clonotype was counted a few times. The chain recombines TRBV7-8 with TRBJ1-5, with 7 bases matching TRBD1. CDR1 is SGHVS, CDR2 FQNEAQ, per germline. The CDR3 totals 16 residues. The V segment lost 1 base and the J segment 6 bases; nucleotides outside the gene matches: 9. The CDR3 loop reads CASSLVRTGFRQPQHF. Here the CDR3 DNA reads TGTGCCAGCAGCTTAGTCCGGACAGGCTTCCGTCAGCCCCAGCATTTT.

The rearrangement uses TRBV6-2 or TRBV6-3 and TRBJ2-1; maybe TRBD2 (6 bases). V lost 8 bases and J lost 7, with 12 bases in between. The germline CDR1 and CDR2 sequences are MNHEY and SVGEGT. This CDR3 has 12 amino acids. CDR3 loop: CASGWGVNEQFF. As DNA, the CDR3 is TGTGCCAGCGGCTGGGGGGTTAATGAGCAGTTCTTC.

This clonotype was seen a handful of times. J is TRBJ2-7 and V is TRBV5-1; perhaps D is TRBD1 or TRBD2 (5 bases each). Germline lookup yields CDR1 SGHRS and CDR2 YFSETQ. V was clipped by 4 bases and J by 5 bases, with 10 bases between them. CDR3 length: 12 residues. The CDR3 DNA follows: TGCGCCAGCAGCAAACGGGACCACGAGCAGTACTTC. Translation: CASSKRDHEQYF.

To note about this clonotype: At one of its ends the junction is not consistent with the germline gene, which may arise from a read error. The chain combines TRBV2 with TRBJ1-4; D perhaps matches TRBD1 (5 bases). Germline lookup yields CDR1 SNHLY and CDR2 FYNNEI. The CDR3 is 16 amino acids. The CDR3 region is CASSQAGTPTNEKLFF. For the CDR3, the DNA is TGTGCCAGCAGTCAAGCAGGGACCCCAACTAATGAAAAACTGTTTTTT.

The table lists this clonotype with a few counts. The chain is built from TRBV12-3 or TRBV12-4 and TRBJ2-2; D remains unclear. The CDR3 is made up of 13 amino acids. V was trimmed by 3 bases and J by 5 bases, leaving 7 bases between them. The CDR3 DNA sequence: TGTGCCAGCAGTTTTAAGGGAACCGGGGAGCTGTTTTTT. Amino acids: CASSFKGTGELFF.

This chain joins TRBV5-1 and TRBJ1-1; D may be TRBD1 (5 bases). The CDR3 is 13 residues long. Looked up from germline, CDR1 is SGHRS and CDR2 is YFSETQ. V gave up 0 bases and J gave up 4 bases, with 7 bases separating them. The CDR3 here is CASSLATVTEAFF. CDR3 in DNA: TGCGCCAGCAGCTTGGCGACAGTCACTGAAGCTTTCTTT. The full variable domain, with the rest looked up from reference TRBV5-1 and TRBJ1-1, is KAGVTQTPRYLIKTRGQQVTLSCSPISGHRSVSWYQQTPGQGLQFLFEYFSETQRNKGNFPGRFSGRQFSNSRSEMNVSTLELGDSALYLCASSLATVTEAFFGQGTRLTVV.